This T cell receptor beta chain originates from a study of Graves' ophthalmopathy and Graves' hyperthyroidism. This clonotype was detected many times. Other autoimmune diseases, uncontrolled infections, pregnancy or lactation led to the exclusion of patients. Investigators amplified TCR beta CDR3 regions from RNA transcripts. The library came from an HTBI-primed first-round RT-PCR and a second-round multiplex PCR. TCRdb fed the multiplex PCR reads into MiXCR, producing one record per CDR3 protein. This table has some 370,000 distinct CDR3 sequences, about 15% appearing once. This CDR3 is built from 15 residues. V gave up 4 bases and J gave up 0 bases, with 13 bases separating them. In germline, CDR1 is SGHNT, CDR2 YYREEE (reference sequence).

The sequence was collected from an adult woman with stable Graves' hyperthyroidism. The chain uses TRBV5-4 and TRBJ1-2, with D possibly TRBD1 on 5 matching bases. Sequenced input: peripheral blood. CDR3 nucleotides: TGTGCCAGCAGCCGTGAGACGGACACTAACTATGGCTACACCTTC. This encodes CASSRETDTNYGYTF.